This T cell receptor beta chain was identified in a study of shared clonotypes between healthy human individuals. Caucasian adults residing in Nashville, Tennessee made up all the donors. The junction had 1 base not matched to a gene; V was cut back by 6 bases and J by 2 bases. Germline-derived CDR1 and CDR2 are MNHEY and SVGAGI. CDR3 length: 13 residues. Unsorted PBMC DNA went through sequencing on ten immunoSEQ deep assay plates. Methods used by the authors: ImmunoSEQ output lacked quality scores and full-length reads, limiting matched filtering. Assay used: immunoSEQ multiplex PCR; TCRdb lists only in-frame clones, some missing. The D gene and trimming were derived from the DNA, and the V and J assignments and clone size from that table. The table has 450,000 to 600,000 clones, approximately 79% seen once. This clone was seen a few times. It differs at one base from a far larger clone, so likely a read error.

The sequenced sample was PBMCs. This chain connects TRBV6-5 to TRBJ1-5; 7 bases align to TRBD1. This TCR derives from a woman aged 40-49 years in good health. Some clones in this sample may be carry-over from other donors' samples. The CDR3 sequence: CASRTGGNQPQHF. The CDR3 DNA sequence: TGTGCCAGCAGAACAGGGGGCAATCAGCCCCAGCATTTT.